This T cell receptor (beta chain) was profiled in a study of CXCR3-negative and CXCR3-positive naive CD8 T cells. Study information: For each library, about 1.5 +/- 0.3 million TRB reads were obtained, roughly 140 million in total. Study outcomes and limitations: In CXCR3-positive naive cells, the TRB CDR3s were more hydrophobic than in CXCR3-negative naive cells. In naive cells, CXCR3-negative and CXCR3-positive subsets had similar TRBV-TRBJ usage; memory cells differed.

It was by 5' RACE with UMI labels that the TRB cDNA libraries were prepared. TCRdb reprocessed the 5' RACE reads, keeping one entry per CDR3 protein, no DNA. This sample contains about 26,000 distinct CDR3 sequences. In the case of this clonotype: Its target is not known.

This CDR3 has 16 residues. CDR1 SEHNR and CDR2 FQNEAQ come from the germline V gene (reference sequence). The rearrangement links TRBV7-9 to TRBJ2-1. The sequenced material came from naive CXCR3- CD8+ T cells from blood. Described subset: CD45RO-CCR7+CD27+CD95- naive CD8+ T cells lacking CXCR3 (TNR3-). The TCR comes from a human donor in good health. Some clones in this sample may be carry-over from other donors' samples. This CDR3 reads CASRQESHQIYNEQFF.